This T cell receptor beta chain was identified in a study of shared clonotypes between healthy human individuals. Overall study results and limits: Sampling used blood alone; tissue repertoires probably differ. Although depth was large, rarefaction showed that sequencing of the sorted subsets was incomplete.

The authors loaded around 190 ng DNA, roughly 27,000 T cell genomes, into sorted-subset replicate PCRs. Measured with immunoSEQ multiplex PCR; TCRdb has only the in-frame clones, and not every one. This table has about 2.4 million clones, more than 85% appearing once. The germline gives CDR1 KGHSH, CDR2 LQKENI. The CDR3 has 13 residues. V shed 3 bases and J shed 11 bases, with 16 bases lying between them. On this clone: Antigen: not known.

CD4+ cells yielded CD45RA+ naive and CD45RA-negative memory subsets. The J gene is TRBJ1-1, the V gene TRBV18; TRBD1 is a possible D gene (6 bases). The sequence was obtained from a man between 18 and 35 years old in good health. Some clones in this sample may be carry-over from other donors' samples. The specimen sequenced was naive CD4+ T cells from PBMCs. Sample subset: CD45RA+ positively selected. The CDR3 sequence is CASSPARGGDAFF. In DNA form, the CDR3 reads TGTGCCAGCTCACCCGCTCGAGGGGGTGATGCTTTCTTT.